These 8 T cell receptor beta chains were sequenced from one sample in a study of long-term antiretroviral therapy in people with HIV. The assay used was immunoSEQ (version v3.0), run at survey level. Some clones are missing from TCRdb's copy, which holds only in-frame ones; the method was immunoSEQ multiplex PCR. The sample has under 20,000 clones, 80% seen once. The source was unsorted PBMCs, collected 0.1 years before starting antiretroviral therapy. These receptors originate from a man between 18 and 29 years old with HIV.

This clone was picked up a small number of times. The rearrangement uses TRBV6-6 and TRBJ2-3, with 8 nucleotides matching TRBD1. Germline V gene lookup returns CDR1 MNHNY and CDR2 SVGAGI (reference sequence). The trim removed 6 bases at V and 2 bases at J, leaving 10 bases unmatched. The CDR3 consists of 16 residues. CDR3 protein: CASSTTGTGFTDTQYF. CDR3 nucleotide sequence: TGTGCCAGCAGCACGACCGGGACAGGATTCACAGATACGCAGTATTTT.

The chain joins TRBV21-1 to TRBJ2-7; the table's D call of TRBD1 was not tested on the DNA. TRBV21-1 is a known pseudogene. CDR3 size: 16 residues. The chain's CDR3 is CASSSSGQGNLYEQYF. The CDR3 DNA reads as TGTGCCAGCAGCTCATCCGGACAGGGGAATTTGTACGAGCAGTACTTC.

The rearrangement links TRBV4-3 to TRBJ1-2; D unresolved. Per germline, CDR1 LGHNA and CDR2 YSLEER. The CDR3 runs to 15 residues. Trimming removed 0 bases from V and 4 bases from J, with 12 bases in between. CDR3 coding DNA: TGCGCCAGCAGCCAAGAAGTAGAACGCTTCTATGGCTACACCTTC. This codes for CASSQEVERFYGYTF.

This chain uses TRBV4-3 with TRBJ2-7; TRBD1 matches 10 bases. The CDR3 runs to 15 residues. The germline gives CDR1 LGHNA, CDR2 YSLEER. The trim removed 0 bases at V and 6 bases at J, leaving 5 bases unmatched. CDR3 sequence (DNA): TGCGCCAGCAGCCAAGACGGGACAGGGGCGGGCGAGCAGTACTTC. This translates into CASSQDGTGAGEQYF.

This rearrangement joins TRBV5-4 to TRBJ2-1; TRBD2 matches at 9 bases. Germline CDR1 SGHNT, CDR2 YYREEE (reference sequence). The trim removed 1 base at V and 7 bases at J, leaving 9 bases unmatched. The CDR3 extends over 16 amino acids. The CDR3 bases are TGTGCCAGCAGCTTGAGAGGCGGGAGGGCTAGAAATGAGCAGTTCTTC. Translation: CASSLRGGRARNEQFF.

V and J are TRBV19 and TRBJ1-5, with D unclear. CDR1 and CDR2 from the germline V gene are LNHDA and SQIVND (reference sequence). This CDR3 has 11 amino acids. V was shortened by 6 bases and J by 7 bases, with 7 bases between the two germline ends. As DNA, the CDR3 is TGTGCCAGTAGCGGGAGGCAGCCCCAGCATTTT. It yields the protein CASSGRQPQHF.

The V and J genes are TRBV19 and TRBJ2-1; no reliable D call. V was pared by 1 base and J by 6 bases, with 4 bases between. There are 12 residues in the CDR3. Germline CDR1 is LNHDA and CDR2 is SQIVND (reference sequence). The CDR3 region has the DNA TGTGCCAGTAGTATAGTGGCCAATGAGCAGTTCTTC. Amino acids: CASSIVANEQFF.

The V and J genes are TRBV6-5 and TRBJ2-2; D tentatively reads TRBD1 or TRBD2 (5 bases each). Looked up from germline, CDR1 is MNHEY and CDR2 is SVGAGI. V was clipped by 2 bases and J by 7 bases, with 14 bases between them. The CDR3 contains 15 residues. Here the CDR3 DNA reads TGTGCCAGCAGTTACCGGGACCTGGGGGACGGGGAGCTGTTTTTT. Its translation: CASSYRDLGDGELFF.